This TCR beta chain was retrieved from a study of technical replicates of blood from several donors. The table came from immunoSEQ multiplex PCR; TCRdb's copy has only in-frame clones and leaves some out. The sample lists approximately 79,000 clones, 85% to 95% occurring once. The TCR was taken from a human donor in good health. The sequencing input was T cells isolated from PBMCs.

In DNA form, the CDR3 reads TGTGCCAGCAGCTTGGCCGAAGGCAGACTGAATGGCTACACCTTC. It translates to CASSLAEGRLNGYTF. This chain joins TRBV5-4 and TRBJ1-2; no clear D. The CDR3 runs 15 residues. CDR1 and CDR2 from the germline V gene are SGHNT and YYREEE (reference sequence). Trimming removed 0 bases at V and 6 bases at J, with 15 bases between.